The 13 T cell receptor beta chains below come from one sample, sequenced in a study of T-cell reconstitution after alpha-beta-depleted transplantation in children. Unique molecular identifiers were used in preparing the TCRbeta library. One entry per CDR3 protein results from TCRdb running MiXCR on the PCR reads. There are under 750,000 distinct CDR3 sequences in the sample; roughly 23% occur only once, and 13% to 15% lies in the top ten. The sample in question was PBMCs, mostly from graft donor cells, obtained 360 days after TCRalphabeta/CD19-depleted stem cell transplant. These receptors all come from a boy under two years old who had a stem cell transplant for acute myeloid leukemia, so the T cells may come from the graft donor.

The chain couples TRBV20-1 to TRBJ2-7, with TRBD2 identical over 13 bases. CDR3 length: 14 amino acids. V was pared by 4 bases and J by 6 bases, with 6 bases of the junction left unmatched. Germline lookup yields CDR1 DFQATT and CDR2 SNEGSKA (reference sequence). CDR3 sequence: CSATPGLAGSEQYF. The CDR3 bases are TGCAGTGCTACCCCGGGACTAGCGGGGAGCGAGCAGTACTTC.

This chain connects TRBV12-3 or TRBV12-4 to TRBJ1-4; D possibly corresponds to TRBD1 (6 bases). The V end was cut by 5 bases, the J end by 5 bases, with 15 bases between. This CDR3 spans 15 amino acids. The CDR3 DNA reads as TGTGCCAGCAGTCCTCGGACAGTTCCAAATGAAAAACTGTTTTTT. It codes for CASSPRTVPNEKLFF.

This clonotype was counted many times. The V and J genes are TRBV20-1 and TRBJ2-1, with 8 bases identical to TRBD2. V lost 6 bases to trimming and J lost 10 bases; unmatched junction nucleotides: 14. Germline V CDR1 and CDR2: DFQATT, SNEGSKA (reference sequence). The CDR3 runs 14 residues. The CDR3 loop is CSAGGVPRRDEQFF. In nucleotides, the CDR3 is TGCAGTGCCGGGGGGGTCCCTAGAAGGGACGAGCAGTTCTTC.

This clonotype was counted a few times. For the CDR3, the DNA is TGTGCCTGGAGTGTAGACAGAGGCACTGAAGCTTTCTTT. Translation gives CAWSVDRGTEAFF. V and J are TRBV30 and TRBJ1-1, with D perhaps TRBD1 (5 bases). This CDR3 has 13 residues. Germline CDR1 and CDR2: GTSNPN and SVGIG (reference sequence). Trimming removed 0 bases from V and 4 bases from J, with 9 bases in between.

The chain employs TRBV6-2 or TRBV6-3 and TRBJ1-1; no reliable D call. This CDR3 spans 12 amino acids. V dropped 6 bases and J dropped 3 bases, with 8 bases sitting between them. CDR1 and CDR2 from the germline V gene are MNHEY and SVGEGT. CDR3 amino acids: CASRRTYTEAFF. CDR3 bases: TGTGCCAGCAGGAGGACGTACACTGAAGCTTTCTTT.

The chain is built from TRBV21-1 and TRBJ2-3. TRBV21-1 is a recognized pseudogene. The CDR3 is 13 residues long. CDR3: CATTRLLTDTQYF. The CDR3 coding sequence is TGTGCCACAACTCGGCTGCTCACAGATACGCAGTATTTT.

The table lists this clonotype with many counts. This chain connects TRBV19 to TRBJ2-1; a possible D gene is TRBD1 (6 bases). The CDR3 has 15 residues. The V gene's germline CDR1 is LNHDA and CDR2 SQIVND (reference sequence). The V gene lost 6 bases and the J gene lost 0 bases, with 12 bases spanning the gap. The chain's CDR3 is CASSPGETSYNEQFF. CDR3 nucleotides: TGTGCCAGTAGCCCAGGGGAGACCTCCTACAATGAGCAGTTCTTC.

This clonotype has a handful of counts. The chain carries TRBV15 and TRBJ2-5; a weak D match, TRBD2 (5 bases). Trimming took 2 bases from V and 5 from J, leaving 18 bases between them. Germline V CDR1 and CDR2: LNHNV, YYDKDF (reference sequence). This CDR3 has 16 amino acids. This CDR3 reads CATSRRKPGGRETQYF. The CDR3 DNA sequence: TGTGCCACCAGCAGACGTAAACCAGGAGGCCGGGAGACCCAGTACTTC.

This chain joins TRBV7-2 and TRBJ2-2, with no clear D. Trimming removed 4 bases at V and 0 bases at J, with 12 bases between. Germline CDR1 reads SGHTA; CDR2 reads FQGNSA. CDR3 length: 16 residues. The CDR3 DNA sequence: TGTGCCAGCAGCTATACGATGAAATCGAACACCGGGGAGCTGTTTTTT. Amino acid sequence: CASSYTMKSNTGELFF.

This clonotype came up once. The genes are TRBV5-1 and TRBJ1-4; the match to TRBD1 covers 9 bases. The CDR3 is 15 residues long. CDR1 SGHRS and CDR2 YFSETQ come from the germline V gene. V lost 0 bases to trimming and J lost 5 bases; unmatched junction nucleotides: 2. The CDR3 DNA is TGCGCCAGCAGCTTGGGGGGGACAGGGAATGAAAAACTGTTTTTT. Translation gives CASSLGGTGNEKLFF.

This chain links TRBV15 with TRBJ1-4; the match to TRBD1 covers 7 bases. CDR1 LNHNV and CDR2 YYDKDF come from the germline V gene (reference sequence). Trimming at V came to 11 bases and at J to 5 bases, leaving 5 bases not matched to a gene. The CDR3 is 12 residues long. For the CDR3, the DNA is TGTGCCGCCGGGACAGTAAATGAAAAACTGTTTTTT. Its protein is CAAGTVNEKLFF.

CDR3 bases: TGTGCCAGCAGTTACAGGTCTAGCGGGGCCGACGGTGAGCAGTTCTTC. The encoded protein is CASSYRSSGADGEQFF. The chain joins TRBV6-5 to TRBJ2-1, with 9 positions matching TRBD2. This CDR3 has 16 amino acids. Per germline, CDR1 MNHEY and CDR2 SVGAGI. Losses at the gene ends were 2 bases for V and 9 bases for J; bases not matched to a gene: 11.

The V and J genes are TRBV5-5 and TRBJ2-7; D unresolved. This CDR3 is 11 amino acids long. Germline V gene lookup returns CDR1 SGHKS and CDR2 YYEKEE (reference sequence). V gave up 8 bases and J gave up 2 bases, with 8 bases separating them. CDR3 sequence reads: CASGMPYEQYV. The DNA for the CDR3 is TGTGCCAGTGGAATGCCCTACGAGCAGTACGTC.